The present TCR beta chain was sequenced within a study of post-analysis software for immune sequencing data. Overall study: Included courses were relapsing-remitting and secondary progressive multiple sclerosis; progressive-relapsing multiple sclerosis was also included. The study's findings and limits: Comparison of patients with controls showed a handful of TRBV segments more frequent in patients, TRBV5-6, TRBV5-1 and TRBV20-1 among them. The F measure placed samples prepared in the same batch into strongly shared clusters. Significantly decreased normalized Chao1 diversity was recorded for multiple sclerosis patients relative to controls.

This clonotype was detected only a few times. Its antigen remains unidentified. Researchers reported that TCR beta cDNA libraries carried unique molecular identifiers. It was from roughly 1 to 10 million T cells that about half a million cDNA molecules came. One entry per CDR3 protein, called by TCRdb with MiXCR from the PCR reads. Of about 200,000 distinct CDR3 sequences in the sample, 25% to 35% were seen once. In germline, CDR1 is MDHEN, CDR2 SYDVKM. Trimming removed 4 bases from V and 3 bases from J; junction bases left unmatched: 7. CDR3 size: 15 residues. The receptor's source is a girl aged 2-17 years with multiple sclerosis. Sequencing was carried out using blood. The chain has TRBV28 and TRBJ2-7, with 9 bases identical to TRBD1. This chain's CDR3 is CASSSPGQGLYEQYF. The CDR3 region has the DNA TGTGCCAGCAGTTCACCGGGACAGGGACTCTACGAGCAGTACTTC.